This T cell receptor beta chain was obtained from a study of CD8+ T cells in alopecia areata. Study-wide background: Severity scores in treated patients reflected the percentage of scalp affected.

Treatment of the sample: oral pan-JAK inhibitor, 5-10 mg twice daily. Whole-study results and caveats: Patients shared TCRs less clearly than mice did, possibly for HLA-related reasons.

This clone was counted between two and nine times. The antigen is not known. Extracted RNA was reverse transcribed into cDNA, the sequencing template. The table came from immunoSEQ multiplex PCR; TCRdb's copy has only in-frame clones and leaves some out. In the table there are under 110,000 clones, 60% of which are singletons. This clonotype was obtained from a human donor with alopecia areata. The input for sequencing was CD8+ T cells sorted from blood, taken at roughly week 55, from a patient treated with tofacitinib.

The CDR3 DNA sequence: TGTGCCAGCAAGACGGGACTCGGAGATACGCAGTATTTT. Protein: CASKTGLGDTQYF. This sequence joins TRBV27 and TRBJ2-3, with D perhaps matching TRBD2 (6 bases). The CDR3 is 13 amino acids. Trimming took 7 bases from V and 5 from J, leaving 13 bases between them. The germline gives CDR1 MNHEY, CDR2 SMNVEV (reference sequence).